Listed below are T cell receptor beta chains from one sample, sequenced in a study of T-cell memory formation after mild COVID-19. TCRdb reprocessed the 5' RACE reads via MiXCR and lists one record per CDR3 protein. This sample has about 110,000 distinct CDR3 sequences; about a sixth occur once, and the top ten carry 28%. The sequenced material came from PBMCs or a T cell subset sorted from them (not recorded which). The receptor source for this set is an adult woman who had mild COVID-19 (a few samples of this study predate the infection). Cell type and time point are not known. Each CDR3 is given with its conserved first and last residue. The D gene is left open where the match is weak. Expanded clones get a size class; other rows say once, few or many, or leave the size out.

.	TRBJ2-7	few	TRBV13	CASSLGPRHEQYF	TGTGCCAGCAGCTTGGGACCGCGTCACGAGCAGTACTTC
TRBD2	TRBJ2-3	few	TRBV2	CASSELAADTQYF	TGTGCCAGCAGTGAACTAGCGGCAGATACGCAGTATTTT
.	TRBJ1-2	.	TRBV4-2	CASSQAGDYGYTF	TGTGCCAGCAGCCAAGCCGGGGACTATGGCTACACCTTC
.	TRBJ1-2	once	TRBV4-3	CASSQGVGSNYGYTF	TGCGCCAGCAGCCAAGGGGTGGGGTCTAACTATGGCTACACCTTC
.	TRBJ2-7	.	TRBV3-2	CASSQPGESGQYF	TGTGCCAGCAGCCAACCGGGAGAGTCAGGGCAGTACTTC
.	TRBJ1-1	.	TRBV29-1	CSVEVLRQGHKADTEAFF	TGCAGCGTTGAAGTTCTCAGGCAGGGCCATAAGGCGGACACTGAAGCTTTCTTT
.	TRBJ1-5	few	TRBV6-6	CASSYGAGNQPQHF	TGTGCCAGCAGTTACGGGGCTGGCAATCAGCCCCAGCATTTT
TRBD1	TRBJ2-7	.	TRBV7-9	CASRNPGTGPSYEQYF	TGTGCCAGCAGGAACCCCGGGACAGGGCCTTCCTACGAGCAGTACTTC
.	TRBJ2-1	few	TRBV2	CAIQTSRNEQFF	TGTGCCATCCAAACGTCGAGGAATGAGCAGTTCTTC
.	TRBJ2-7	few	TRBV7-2	CASSPATRRPTYEQYF	TGTGCCAGCAGCCCGGCGACGAGACGGCCAACCTACGAGCAGTACTTC
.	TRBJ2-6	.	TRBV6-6	CASSSPAPKTGANVLTF	TGTGCCAGCAGCTCTCCTGCTCCAAAGACGGGGGCCAACGTCCTGACTTTC